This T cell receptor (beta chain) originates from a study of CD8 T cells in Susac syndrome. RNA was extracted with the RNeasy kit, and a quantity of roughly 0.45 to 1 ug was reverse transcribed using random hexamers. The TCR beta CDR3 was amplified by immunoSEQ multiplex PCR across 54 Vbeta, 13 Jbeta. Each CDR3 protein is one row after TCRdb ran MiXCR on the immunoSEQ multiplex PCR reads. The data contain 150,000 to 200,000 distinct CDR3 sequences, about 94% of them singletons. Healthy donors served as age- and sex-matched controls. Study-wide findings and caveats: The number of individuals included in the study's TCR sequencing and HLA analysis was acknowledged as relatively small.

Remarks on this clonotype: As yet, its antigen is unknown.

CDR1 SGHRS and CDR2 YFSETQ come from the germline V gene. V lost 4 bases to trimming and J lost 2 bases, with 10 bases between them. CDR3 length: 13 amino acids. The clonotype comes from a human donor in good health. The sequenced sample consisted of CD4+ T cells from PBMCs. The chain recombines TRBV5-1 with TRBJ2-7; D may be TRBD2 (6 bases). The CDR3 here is CASSAPGAYEQYF. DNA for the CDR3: TGCGCCAGCAGCGCTCCGGGGGCCTACGAGCAGTACTTC.